What follows are 27 T cell receptor beta chains derived from one specimen sequenced in a study of blood T cell repertoires in COVID-19. Profiled with immunoSEQ multiplex PCR; TCRdb holds only in-frame clones, not every one. The sample includes roughly 230,000 clones, roughly four fifths of them seen just once. The sequencing sample was made of peripheral blood. These receptors were taken from a man aged 45-60 years with active or convalescent COVID-19.

The chain uses TRBV19 and TRBJ1-5, with D unresolved. The germline V gene has CDR1 LNHDA and CDR2 SQIVND (reference sequence). The CDR3 covers 14 residues. Trimming pared 1 base from V and 4 bases from J, leaving 8 bases between. CDR3 nucleotide sequence: TGTGCCAGTAGTATAGTTGCGGGGAATCAGCCCCAGCATTTT. Its translation: CASSIVAGNQPQHF.

The rearrangement uses TRBV5-1 and TRBJ2-2, with a possible D match to TRBD1 (6 bases). Trimming shortened V by 0 bases and J by 0 bases, and 12 bases separated the two germline ends. Germline CDR1 reads SGHRS; CDR2 reads YFSETQ. The CDR3 is made up of 17 amino acids. The CDR3 reads CASSLVMRTANTGELFF. CDR3 sequence (DNA): TGCGCCAGCAGCTTGGTTATGAGGACAGCGAACACCGGGGAGCTGTTTTTT.

The V call is TRBV7-3, the J call TRBJ2-3; 8 bases fit TRBD1. This CDR3 contains 13 residues. Unmatched junction bases numbered 3, after V lost 5 bases and J lost 5 bases. The germline gives CDR1 SGHTA, CDR2 FQGTGA. The CDR3 region has the DNA TGTGCCAGCAGCGGACAGGGTCAAGATACGCAGTATTTT. Its protein is CASSGQGQDTQYF.

The gene calls are TRBV24-1 and TRBJ2-5; TRBD1 is a possible D gene (5 bases). This CDR3 has 16 amino acids. Trimming stripped 2 bases from V and 0 bases from J, with 12 bases between. CDR1 and CDR2 (germline): KGHDR, SFDVKD. The CDR3 nucleotides are TGTGCCACCAGTGATTCCAGGACAAGGTACCAAGAGACCCAGTACTTC. Protein sequence: CATSDSRTRYQETQYF.

This chain joins TRBV3-1 (or the pseudogene TRBV3-2) and TRBJ2-7, with a weak D call TRBD2 (6 bases). The germline CDR1 and CDR2 sequences are LGHDT and YNNKEL (reference sequence). CDR3 length: 15 residues. V was pared by 0 bases and J by 4 bases, with 13 bases between. DNA for the CDR3: TGTGCCAGCAGCCAAGATCCGGCTAGCGAATACGAGCAGTACTTC. It is translated as CASSQDPASEYEQYF.

This chain links TRBV13 with TRBJ2-7; TRBD1 might be the D (6 bases). The CDR3 consists of 14 residues. Between the trimmed V and J ends, which lost 5 bases and 0 bases, there was a span of 11 bases. In germline, CDR1 is PRHDT, CDR2 FYEKMQ (reference sequence). CDR3 residues: CASSTGHSSYEQYF. DNA for the CDR3: TGTGCCAGCAGCACGGGACACAGCTCCTACGAGCAGTACTTC.

This clone was detected only a few times. The CDR3, as DNA: TGTGCTAGTGTCCTTGGACAGGGAACCTCTTATAGCAATCAGCCCCAGCATTTT. Encoded protein: CASVLGQGTSYSNQPQHF. The V and J genes are TRBV12-5 and TRBJ1-5, with 8 nucleotides matching TRBD1. V lost 7 bases to trimming and J lost 0 bases; unmatched junction nucleotides: 14. The CDR3 is made up of 18 amino acids. Germline CDR1 is LGHNT and CDR2 is FRNRAP.

This clone was picked up a small number of times. The chain uses TRBV9 and TRBJ2-1, with 9 bases that match TRBD1. The CDR3 sequence is 15 residues long. Trimming removed 4 bases from V and 7 bases from J; junction bases left unmatched: 9. Germline-derived CDR1 and CDR2 are SGDLS and YYNGEE. CDR3 nucleotides: TGTGCCAGCAGCCCCCGCGGGACAGGGCTAAATGAGCAGTTCTTC. This encodes CASSPRGTGLNEQFF.

This chain uses TRBV2 with TRBJ1-2; a possible D gene is TRBD1 (5 bases). Germline V CDR1 and CDR2: SNHLY, FYNNEI. V lost 6 bases and J 4 bases, leaving 18 bases between the germline ends. The CDR3 has 15 amino acids. As DNA, the CDR3 is TGTGCCAGCAGAATTGGGCCCGGAAGGGGCTATGGCTACACCTTC. Translated: CASRIGPGRGYGYTF.

Regarding this clone: Within the sample, other DNA sequences also encode this same CDR3. V is TRBV18 and J is TRBJ1-2, with 9 bases fitting TRBD1. The CDR3 covers 14 residues. The germline gives CDR1 KGHSH, CDR2 LQKENI. After removal of 3 bases from V and 2 bases from J, the junction contained 1 base not matched to a gene. The CDR3 is CASSPGQGNYGYTF. The CDR3 DNA sequence: TGTGCCAGCTCACCGGGACAGGGAAACTATGGCTACACCTTC. Full variable domain (rest looked up from reference TRBV18 and TRBJ1-2): NAGVMQNPRHLVRRRGQEARLRCSPMKGHSHVYWYRQLPEEGLKFMVYLQKENIIDESGMPKERFSAEFPKEGPSILRIQQVVRGDSAAYFCASSPGQGNYGYTFGSGTRLTVV.

This chain links TRBV5-5 with TRBJ2-7, with 9 bases matching TRBD1. This CDR3 is 16 amino acids long. Per germline, CDR1 SGHKS and CDR2 YYEKEE (reference sequence). J gave up 3 bases and V 0 bases, and 7 bases lay outside the gene matches. Written as DNA, the CDR3 is TGTGCCAGCAGCTTGGGTGCGGGACAGGGATACTACGAGCAGTACTTC. It yields the protein CASSLGAGQGYYEQYF.

The chain links TRBV2 to TRBJ1-1; possibly TRBD1 for D (6 bases). Germline lookup yields CDR1 SNHLY and CDR2 FYNNEI. This CDR3 is built from 16 residues. Trimming left V 6 bases short and J 0 bases short, with 17 bases between. CDR3 coding DNA: TGTGCCAGCAGCCCCCGCAGGGGCTCGATGAACACTGAAGCTTTCTTT. The encoded protein is CASSPRRGSMNTEAFF.

The chain recombines TRBV6-2 or TRBV6-3 with TRBJ1-4; 9 nucleotides align to TRBD1. CDR1 and CDR2 (germline): MNHEY, SVGEGT. The J segment lost 8 bases and the V segment lost 5 bases, leaving 15 bases of the junction unmatched. The CDR3 consists of 17 residues. The CDR3 nucleotides read TGTGCCAGCAGTCCGCGGACAGGGGCTCAAACCCCCGAAAAACTGTTTTTT. This encodes CASSPRTGAQTPEKLFF.

The chain combines TRBV6-4 with TRBJ2-1; TRBD2 matches at 9 bases. Germline V CDR1 and CDR2: MRHNA, SNTAGT. Trimming removed 5 bases from V and 8 bases from J; junction bases left unmatched: 7. The CDR3 sequence is 14 residues long. The CDR3 here is CASSLAGGRDEQFF. The CDR3 nucleotides are TGTGCCAGCAGTCTGGCGGGGGGGCGAGATGAGCAGTTCTTC.

The chain links TRBV6-5 to TRBJ1-5; no definite D call. The CDR3 is 14 amino acids. Germline CDR1 and CDR2: MNHEY and SVGAGI. V was trimmed by 6 bases and J by 3 bases, leaving 12 bases between them. The CDR3 protein is CASRASGVNQPQHF. The DNA of the CDR3 is TGTGCCAGCAGAGCCTCCGGGGTCAATCAGCCCCAGCATTTT.

V gene TRBV6-5 combines with J gene TRBJ1-2; 10 bases line up with TRBD1. The CDR3 is 15 residues long. Germline CDR1 MNHEY, CDR2 SVGAGI. V lost 6 bases, J lost 0 bases, and 4 bases stayed unmatched. Here the CDR3 DNA reads TGTGCCAGCAGGCGGACAGGGGGGACTAACTATGGCTACACCTTC. Its translation is CASRRTGGTNYGYTF.

This clone showed up just once. The chain links TRBV7-9 to TRBJ2-1, with D perhaps matching TRBD2 (6 bases). Between the trimmed V and J ends, which lost 5 bases and 9 bases, there was a span of 20 bases. This CDR3 spans 15 amino acids. Germline values: CDR1 SEHNR, CDR2 FQNEAQ (reference sequence). The CDR3 here is CASSPQLATGAEQFF. CDR3 coding DNA: TGTGCCAGCAGCCCCCAACTAGCCACGGGAGCTGAGCAGTTCTTC.

This sequence joins TRBV15 and TRBJ2-1; D gene uncertain. This CDR3 is built from 13 residues. Germline CDR1 reads LNHNV; CDR2 reads YYDKDF (reference sequence). Trimming left V 1 base short and J 10 bases short, with 11 bases between. CDR3 nucleotides: TGTGCCACCAGCAGAGTCCCACGTCAGGAGCAGTTCTTC. This codes for CATSRVPRQEQFF.

The J gene is TRBJ2-7, the V gene TRBV4-1; D is perhaps TRBD1 (6 bases). The V end lost 4 bases, the J end lost 5 bases, and 12 bases lay between the germline ends. Germline assignment: CDR1 MGHRA and CDR2 YSYEKL. The CDR3 runs 13 residues. The DNA of the CDR3 is TGCGCCAGCAGCCGACAGGAATGGGACGAGCAGTACTTC. It specifies CASSRQEWDEQYF.

The CDR3 DNA reads TGTGCCAGCAGCCCCCGGACAGGGCCATACAATGAGCAGTTCTTC. Amino acid sequence: CASSPRTGPYNEQFF. The rearrangement links TRBV7-8 to TRBJ2-1, with 8 bases fitting TRBD1. Germline V gene sequence: CDR1 SGHVS, CDR2 FQNEAQ. This CDR3 comprises 15 residues. Trimming took 5 bases from V and 4 from J; bases not matched to a gene: 7.

The chain recombines TRBV6-6 with TRBJ1-5; D gene unclear. The CDR3 sequence is 15 residues long. Germline CDR1 reads MNHNY; CDR2 reads SVGAGI (reference sequence). With 0 bases removed from V and 2 bases from J, the gap between germline ends came to 8 bases. CDR3 nucleotides: TGTGCCAGCAGTTACTCGATGAGGGGCAATCAGCCCCAGCATTTT. Its protein product is CASSYSMRGNQPQHF.

V is TRBV27 and J is TRBJ1-6; 7 bases fit TRBD1. The CDR3 has 16 residues. Germline CDR1 and CDR2: MNHEY and SMNVEV (reference sequence). The V and J ends lost 2 bases and 3 bases, in that order; junction bases with no gene match: 4. In nucleotides, the CDR3 is TGTGCCAGCAGTTTAAGGGCAGGGGGCTATAATTCACCCCTCCACTTT. Amino acids: CASSLRAGGYNSPLHF.

The rearrangement links TRBV4-1 to TRBJ1-4; D is ambiguous. Per germline, CDR1 MGHRA and CDR2 YSYEKL. V lost 0 bases, J lost 4 bases, and 9 bases lay in between. The CDR3 consists of 15 residues. The CDR3 reads CASSQEDMNNEKLFF. The DNA for the CDR3 is TGCGCCAGCAGCCAAGAAGACATGAATAATGAAAAACTGTTTTTT.

This chain uses TRBV3-1 (or the pseudogene TRBV3-2) with TRBJ1-2; D is unresolved. Looked up from germline, CDR1 is LGHDT and CDR2 is YNNKEL (reference sequence). This CDR3 has 13 residues. The germline V and J ends were trimmed by 4 bases and 7 bases, with 13 bases remaining between them. CDR3 coding DNA: TGTGCCAGCAGCCTCTTAACCACGAGTGGCTACACCTTC. It encodes CASSLLTTSGYTF.

The V call is TRBV6-2 or TRBV6-3, the J call TRBJ1-6; 9 nucleotides line up with TRBD1. From germline, CDR1 is MNHEY and CDR2 SVGEGT. V lost 4 bases and J lost 8; bases outside the gene matches: 3. The CDR3 runs to 14 residues. In DNA form, the CDR3 reads TGTGCCAGCAGTTCCGACAGGGGGGATTCACCCCTCCACTTT. Protein sequence: CASSSDRGDSPLHF.

This sequence joins TRBV15 and TRBJ1-2, with 8 bases aligning to TRBD1. CDR1 and CDR2 (germline): LNHNV, YYDKDF (reference sequence). V shed 5 bases, J shed 8 bases, and the junction held 13 bases outside the gene matches. This CDR3 region has 15 residues. In nucleotides, the CDR3 is TGTGCCACCAGCGGGACAGGAGCGGGCGAGAAGGGCTACACCTTC. This codes for CATSGTGAGEKGYTF.

As for this clone: This sample also contains other DNA sequences that code for the same CDR3. This chain connects TRBV29-1 to TRBJ2-5; D is unresolved. The CDR3 length is 11 residues. The germline V and J ends were trimmed by 4 bases and 2 bases, with 5 bases remaining between them. Germline V lookup: CDR1 SQVTM, CDR2 ANQGSEA. CDR3 residues: CSVGTQETQYF. CDR3 coding DNA: TGCAGCGTTGGTACTCAAGAGACCCAGTACTTC.